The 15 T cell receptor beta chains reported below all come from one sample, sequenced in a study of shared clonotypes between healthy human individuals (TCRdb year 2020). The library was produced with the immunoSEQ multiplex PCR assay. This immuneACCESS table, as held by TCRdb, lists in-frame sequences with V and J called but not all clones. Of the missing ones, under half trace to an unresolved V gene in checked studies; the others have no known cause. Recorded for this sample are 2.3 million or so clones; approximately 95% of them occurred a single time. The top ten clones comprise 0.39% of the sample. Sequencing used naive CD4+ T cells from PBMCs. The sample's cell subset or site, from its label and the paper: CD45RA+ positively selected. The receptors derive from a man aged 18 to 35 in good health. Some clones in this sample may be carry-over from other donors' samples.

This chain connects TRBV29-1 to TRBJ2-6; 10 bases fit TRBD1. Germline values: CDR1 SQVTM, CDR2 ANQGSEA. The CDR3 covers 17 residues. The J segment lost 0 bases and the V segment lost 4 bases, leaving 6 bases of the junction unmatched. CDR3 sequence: CSVGRDRGLSGANVLTF. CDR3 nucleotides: TGCAGCGTTGGTCGGGACAGGGGCCTCTCTGGGGCCAACGTCCTGACTTTC.

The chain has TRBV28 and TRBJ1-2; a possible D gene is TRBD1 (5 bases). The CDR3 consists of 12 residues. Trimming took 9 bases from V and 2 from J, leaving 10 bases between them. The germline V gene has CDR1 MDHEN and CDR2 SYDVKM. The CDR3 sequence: CASKGRNYGYTF. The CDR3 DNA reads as TGTGCCAGTAAGGGGCGAAACTATGGCTACACCTTC.

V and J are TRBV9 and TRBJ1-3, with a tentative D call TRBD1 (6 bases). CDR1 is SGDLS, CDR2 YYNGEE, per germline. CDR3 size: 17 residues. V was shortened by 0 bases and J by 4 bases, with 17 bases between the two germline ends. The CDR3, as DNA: TGTGCCAGCAGCGTAGGAACAGGGAATGTGAAAGGAAACACCATATATTTT. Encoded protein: CASSVGTGNVKGNTIYF.

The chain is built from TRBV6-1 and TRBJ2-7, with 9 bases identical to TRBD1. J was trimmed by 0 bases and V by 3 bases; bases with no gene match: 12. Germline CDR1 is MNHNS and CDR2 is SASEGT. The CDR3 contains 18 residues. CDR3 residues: CASSDWTGAVESSYEQYF. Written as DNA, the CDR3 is TGTGCCAGCAGTGACTGGACAGGGGCGGTAGAAAGCTCCTACGAGCAGTACTTC.

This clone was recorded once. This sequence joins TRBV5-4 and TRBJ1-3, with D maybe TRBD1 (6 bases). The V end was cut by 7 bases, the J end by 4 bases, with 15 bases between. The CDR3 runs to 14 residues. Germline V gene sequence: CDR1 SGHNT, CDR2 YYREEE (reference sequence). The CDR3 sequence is CASGQKDRGNTIYF. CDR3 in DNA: TGTGCCAGCGGACAGAAAGATCGGGGAAACACCATATATTTT.

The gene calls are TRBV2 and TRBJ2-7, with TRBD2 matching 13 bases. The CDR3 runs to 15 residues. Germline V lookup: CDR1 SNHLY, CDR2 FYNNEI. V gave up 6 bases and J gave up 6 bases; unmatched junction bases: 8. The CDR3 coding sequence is TGTGCCAGCAGACCGGTGGGACTAGCGGGAACCGAGCAGTACTTC. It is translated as CASRPVGLAGTEQYF.

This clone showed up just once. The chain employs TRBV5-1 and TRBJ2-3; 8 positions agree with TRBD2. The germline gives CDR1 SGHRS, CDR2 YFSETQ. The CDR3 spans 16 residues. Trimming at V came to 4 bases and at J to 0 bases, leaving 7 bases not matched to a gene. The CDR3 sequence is CASSVGSGASTDTQYF. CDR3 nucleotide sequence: TGCGCCAGCAGCGTGGGTAGCGGGGCCAGCACAGATACGCAGTATTTT.

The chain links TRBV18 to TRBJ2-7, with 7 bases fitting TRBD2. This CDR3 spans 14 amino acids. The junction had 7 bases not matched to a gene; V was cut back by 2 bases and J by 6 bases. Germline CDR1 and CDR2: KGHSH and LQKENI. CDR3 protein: CASSPFAGEGEQYF. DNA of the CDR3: TGTGCCAGCTCACCATTCGCGGGGGAAGGCGAGCAGTACTTC.

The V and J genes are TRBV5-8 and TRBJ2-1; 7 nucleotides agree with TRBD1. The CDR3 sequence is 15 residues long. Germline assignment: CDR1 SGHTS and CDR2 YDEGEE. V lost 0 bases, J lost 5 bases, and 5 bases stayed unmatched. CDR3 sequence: CASSLGIGTDNEQFF. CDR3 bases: TGTGCCAGCAGCTTGGGTATTGGGACAGACAATGAGCAGTTCTTC.

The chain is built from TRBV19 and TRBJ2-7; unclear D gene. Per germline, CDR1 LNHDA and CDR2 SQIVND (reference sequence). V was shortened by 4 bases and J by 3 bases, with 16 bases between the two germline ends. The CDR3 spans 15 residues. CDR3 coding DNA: TGTGCCAGTAGTAGATCGGCCCAACGGATCTACGAGCAGTACTTC. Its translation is CASSRSAQRIYEQYF.

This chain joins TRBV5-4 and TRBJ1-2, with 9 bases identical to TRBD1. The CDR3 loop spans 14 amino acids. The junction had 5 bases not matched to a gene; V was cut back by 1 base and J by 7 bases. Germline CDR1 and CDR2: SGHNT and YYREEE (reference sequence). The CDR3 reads CASSLMGQGFGYTF. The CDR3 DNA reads TGTGCCAGCAGCTTGATGGGACAGGGATTTGGCTACACCTTC. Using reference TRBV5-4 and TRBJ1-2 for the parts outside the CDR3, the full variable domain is ETGVTQSPTHLIKTRGQQVTLRCSSQSGHNTVSWYQQALGQGPQFIFQYYREEENGRGNFPPRFSGLQFPNYSSELNVNALELDDSALYLCASSLMGQGFGYTFGSGTRLTVV.

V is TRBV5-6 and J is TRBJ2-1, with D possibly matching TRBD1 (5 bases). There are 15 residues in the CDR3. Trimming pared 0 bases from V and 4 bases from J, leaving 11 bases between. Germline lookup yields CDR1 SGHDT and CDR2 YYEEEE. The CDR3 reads CASSLGWGGYNEQFF. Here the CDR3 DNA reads TGTGCCAGCAGCTTGGGGTGGGGCGGTTACAATGAGCAGTTCTTC.

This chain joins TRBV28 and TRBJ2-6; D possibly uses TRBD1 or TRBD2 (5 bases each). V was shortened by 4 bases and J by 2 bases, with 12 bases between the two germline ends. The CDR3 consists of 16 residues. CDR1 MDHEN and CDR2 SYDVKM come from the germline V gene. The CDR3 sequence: CASSSFQGAGANVLTF. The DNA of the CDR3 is TGTGCCAGCAGTTCGTTCCAGGGAGCTGGGGCCAACGTCCTGACTTTC.

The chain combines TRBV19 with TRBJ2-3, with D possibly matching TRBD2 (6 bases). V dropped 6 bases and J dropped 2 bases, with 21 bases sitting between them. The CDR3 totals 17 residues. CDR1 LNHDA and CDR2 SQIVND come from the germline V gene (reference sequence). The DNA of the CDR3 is TGTGCCAGTAGCCCCCGGTTTCGGCGGGACTCCACAGATACGCAGTATTTT. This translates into CASSPRFRRDSTDTQYF.

The CDR3, as DNA: TGTGCCAGCAGTTTTTTTTTAGGGGGGGGGCCCCAGCATTTT. Translation: CASSFFLGGGPQHF. The rearrangement links TRBV28 to TRBJ1-5; possibly TRBD1 for D (6 bases). CDR1 is MDHEN and CDR2 is SYDVKM in the germline V gene. This CDR3 region has 14 residues. V shed 3 bases and J shed 9 bases, with 15 bases lying between them.